Below are 13 T cell receptor beta chains sequenced from a single sample in a study of long-term antiretroviral therapy in people with HIV. The assay used was immunoSEQ (version v3.0), run at survey level. Profiling relied on immunoSEQ multiplex PCR, and the TCRdb table lists in-frame clones only, not all of them. The sample has roughly 30,000 clones; more than 75% are singletons. The specimen comprised unsorted PBMCs, sampled 4.8 to 5 years after starting antiretroviral therapy. These receptor sequences come from a man aged 40-49 years with HIV.

The chain carries TRBV4-3 and TRBJ2-7; D gene unclear. Germline V gives CDR1 LGHNA, CDR2 YSLEER. Trimming took off 1 base at V and 4 bases at J, with 8 bases between the two ends. The CDR3 spans 13 residues. Here the CDR3 DNA reads TGCGCCAGCAGCCAAGGCTCGGTTTACGAGCAGTACTTC. Its translation: CASSQGSVYEQYF.

The rearrangement uses TRBV6-6 and TRBJ2-7; D might be TRBD2 (6 bases). CDR1 is MNHNY, CDR2 SVGAGI, per germline (reference sequence). CDR3 size: 13 residues. Trimming shortened V by 7 bases and J by 3 bases, and 13 bases separated the two germline ends. CDR3 protein: CASMRGLNYEQYF. CDR3 bases: TGTGCCAGCATGAGGGGACTCAACTACGAGCAGTACTTC.

The rearrangement links TRBV18 to TRBJ1-1; D not resolved. This CDR3 is built from 13 residues. Germline V gene data show CDR1 as KGHSH and CDR2 as LQKENI. The V gene lost 3 bases and the J gene lost 4 bases, with 9 bases spanning the gap. The DNA of the CDR3 is TGTGCCAGCTCACCCCCCCAGGTCACTGAAGCTTTCTTT. It specifies CASSPPQVTEAFF.

The rearrangement joins TRBV4-1 to TRBJ2-5; 9 bases align to TRBD1. Germline-derived CDR1 and CDR2 are MGHRA and YSYEKL. The junction had 9 bases not matched to a gene; V was cut back by 5 bases and J by 2 bases. This CDR3 has 16 residues. The CDR3 DNA is TGCGCCAGCAGCTCCCCGGGACAGGGACTTCAAGAGACCCAGTACTTC. It specifies CASSSPGQGLQETQYF.

The V call is TRBV5-1, the J call TRBJ2-3, with TRBD1 matching over 7 bases. In germline, CDR1 is SGHRS, CDR2 YFSETQ. This CDR3 is built from 14 residues. J gave up 2 bases and V 7 bases, and 7 bases lay outside the gene matches. The CDR3 coding sequence is TGCGCCAGCGCCCGAGGGACAGCCACAGATACGCAGTATTTT. Protein product: CASARGTATDTQYF.

V is TRBV9 and J is TRBJ2-1; a possible D gene is TRBD1 (6 bases). V dropped 4 bases and J dropped 2 bases, with 16 bases sitting between them. The CDR3 totals 16 residues. CDR1 is SGDLS, CDR2 YYNGEE, per germline. The CDR3: CASSPHTGFTYNEQFF. The CDR3 coding sequence is TGTGCCAGCAGCCCGCACACAGGGTTTACCTACAATGAGCAGTTCTTC.

The chain couples TRBV10-2 to TRBJ2-7; TRBD1 aligns across 8 bases. The CDR3 runs to 15 residues. Germline V gene sequence: CDR1 WSHSY, CDR2 SAAADI. J lost 6 bases, V lost 3 bases, and 10 bases had no gene match. CDR3 sequence reads: CASSDPGTGHPEQYF. For the CDR3, the DNA is TGCGCCAGCAGTGATCCGGGGACAGGCCACCCCGAGCAGTACTTC.

This clone is a singleton in its sample. CDR3 coding DNA: TGTGCCAGCAGTCCGGGCCCCACCGGTTACGAGCAGTACTTC. Amino acid sequence: CASSPGPTGYEQYF. The J gene is TRBJ2-7, the V gene TRBV27; D not resolved. Trimming left V 5 bases short and J 4 bases short, with 15 bases between. The CDR3 contains 14 residues. Per the germline V gene, CDR1 is MNHEY and CDR2 is SMNVEV (reference sequence).

The chain uses TRBV2 and TRBJ2-1; no firm D call. The ends were cut back, 7 bases at V and 7 bases at J, with 11 bases in the middle. This CDR3 spans 12 amino acids. Germline CDR1 SNHLY, CDR2 FYNNEI. In DNA, the CDR3 is TGTGCCAGCAACAAGGGTGTGAATGAGCAGTTCTTC. Residues: CASNKGVNEQFF. The variable domain in full, with the rest retrieved from reference TRBV2 and TRBJ2-1, is EPEVTQTPSHQVTQMGQEVILRCVPISNHLYFYWYRQILGQKVEFLVSFYNNEISEKSEIFDDQFSVERPDGSNFTLKIRSTKLEDSAMYFCASNKGVNEQFFGPGTRLTVL.

The rearrangement uses TRBV5-5 and TRBJ1-5; D perhaps matches TRBD1 (5 bases). V gave up 4 bases and J gave up 6 bases, with 17 bases separating them. Germline V CDR1 and CDR2: SGHKS, YYEKEE (reference sequence). This CDR3 comprises 15 residues. The CDR3 nucleotides read TGTGCCAGCAGCCTAGGAGGGGTGGTGGGTCAGCCCCAGCATTTT. Translating gives CASSLGGVVGQPQHF.

This clone was detected a few times. This chain links TRBV7-9 with TRBJ1-1; D remains unclear. There are 12 residues in the CDR3. The germline CDR1 and CDR2 sequences are SEHNR and FQNEAQ (reference sequence). V shed 3 bases and J shed 3 bases, with 5 bases lying between them. Here the CDR3 reads CASSFVDTEAFF. As DNA, the CDR3 is TGTGCCAGCAGCTTTGTAGACACTGAAGCTTTCTTT. Together with reference TRBV7-9 and TRBJ1-1, the CDR3 gives the full variable domain: DTGVSQNPRHKITKRGQNVTFRCDPISEHNRLYWYRQTLGQGPEFLTYFQNEAQLEKSRLLSDRFSAERPKGSFSTLEIQRTEQGDSAMYLCASSFVDTEAFFGQGTRLTVV.

The chain carries TRBV4-3 and TRBJ2-1; 8 bases are shared with TRBD1. The germline V gene encodes CDR1 LGHNA and CDR2 YSLEER. The ends lost 3 bases at V and 4 bases at J; junction bases unmatched: 23. The CDR3 covers 21 residues. The CDR3 nucleotides are TGCGCCAGCAGCCATCGTCCCCCGGGACAGGCTAAGGGGGTCGGATACAATGAGCAGTTCTTC. This gives the protein CASSHRPPGQAKGVGYNEQFF.

The count of this clone is one. The CDR3: CSVASGTSGGAYEQYF. In DNA, the CDR3 is TGCAGCGTCGCCTCCGGGACTAGCGGGGGCGCTTACGAGCAGTACTTC. This sequence joins TRBV29-1 and TRBJ2-7; 14 bases are a match to TRBD2. Germline V gives CDR1 SQVTM, CDR2 ANQGSEA. With V trimmed by 6 bases and J by 4 bases, 11 bases remained unmatched. The CDR3 runs 16 residues.